This note documents a single T cell receptor beta chain sequence. The record originates from a study of Graves' ophthalmopathy and Graves' hyperthyroidism. RNA served as the template for amplifying TCR beta CDR3 regions. Following a first-round RT-PCR that used HTBI primers, a second-round multiplex PCR was carried out. In TCRdb, the multiplex PCR reads were re-called with MiXCR into one record per CDR3 protein. The sample contains about 230,000 distinct CDR3 sequences, 45% of which appear only once. Germline CDR1 SGHAT, CDR2 FQNNGV. The CDR3 runs to 17 residues. V lost 5 bases and J lost 4, with 23 bases in between.

Sequencing was done on a sample of peripheral blood. The source is an adult man with Graves' ophthalmopathy. The V and J genes are TRBV11-2 and TRBJ1-2; no clear D. The CDR3 region is CASSQDRGTSARYGYTF. In DNA form, the CDR3 reads TGTGCCAGCAGCCAAGATAGAGGAACTTCCGCCCGCTATGGCTACACCTTC.